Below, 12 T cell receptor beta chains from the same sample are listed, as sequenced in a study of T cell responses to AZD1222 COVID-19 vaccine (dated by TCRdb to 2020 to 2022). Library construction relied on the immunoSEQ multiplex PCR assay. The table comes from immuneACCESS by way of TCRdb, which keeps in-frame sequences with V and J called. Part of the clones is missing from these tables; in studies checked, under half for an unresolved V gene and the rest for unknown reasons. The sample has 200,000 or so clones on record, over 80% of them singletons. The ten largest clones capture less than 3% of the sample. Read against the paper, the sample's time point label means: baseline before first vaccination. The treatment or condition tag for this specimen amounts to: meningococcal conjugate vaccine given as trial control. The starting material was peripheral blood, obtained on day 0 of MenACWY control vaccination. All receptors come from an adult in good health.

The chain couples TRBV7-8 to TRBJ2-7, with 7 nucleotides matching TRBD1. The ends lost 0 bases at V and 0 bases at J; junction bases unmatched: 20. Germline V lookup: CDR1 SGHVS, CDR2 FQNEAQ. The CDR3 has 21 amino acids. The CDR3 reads CASSLATIVGTAKTGSYEQYF. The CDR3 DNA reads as TGTGCCAGCAGCTTAGCGACCATTGTCGGGACAGCAAAAACGGGCTCCTACGAGCAGTACTTC.

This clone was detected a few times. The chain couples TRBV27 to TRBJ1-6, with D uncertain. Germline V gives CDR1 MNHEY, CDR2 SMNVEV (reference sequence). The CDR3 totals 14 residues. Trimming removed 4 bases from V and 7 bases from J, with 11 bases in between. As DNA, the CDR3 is TGTGCCAGCAGTTGGAAGGGCCTAAATTCACCCCTCCACTTT. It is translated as CASSWKGLNSPLHF.

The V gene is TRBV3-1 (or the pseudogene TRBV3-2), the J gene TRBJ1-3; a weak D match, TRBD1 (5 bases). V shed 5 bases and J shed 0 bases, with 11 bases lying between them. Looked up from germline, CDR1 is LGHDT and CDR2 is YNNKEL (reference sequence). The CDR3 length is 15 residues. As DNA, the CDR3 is TGTGCCAGCAGCGCCGACAGAGCCTCTGGAAACACCATATATTTT. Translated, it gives CASSADRASGNTIYF.

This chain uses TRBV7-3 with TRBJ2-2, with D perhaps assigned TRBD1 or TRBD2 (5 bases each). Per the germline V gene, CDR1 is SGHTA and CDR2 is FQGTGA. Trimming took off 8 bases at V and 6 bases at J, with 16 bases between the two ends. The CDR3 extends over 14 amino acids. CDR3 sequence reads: CASPRDRVAGELFF. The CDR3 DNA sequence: TGTGCCAGCCCCCGGGACCGGGTCGCCGGGGAGCTGTTTTTT.

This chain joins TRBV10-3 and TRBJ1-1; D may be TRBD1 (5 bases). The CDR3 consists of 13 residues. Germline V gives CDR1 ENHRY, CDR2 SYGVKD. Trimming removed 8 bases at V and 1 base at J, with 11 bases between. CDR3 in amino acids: CAIGGEGNTEAFF. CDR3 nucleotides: TGTGCCATCGGGGGGGAGGGGAACACTGAAGCTTTCTTT.

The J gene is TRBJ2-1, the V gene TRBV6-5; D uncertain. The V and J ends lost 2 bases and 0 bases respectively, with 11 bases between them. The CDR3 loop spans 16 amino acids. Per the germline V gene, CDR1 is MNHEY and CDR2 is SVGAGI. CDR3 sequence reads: CASSYPRAPSYNEQFF. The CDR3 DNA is TGTGCCAGCAGTTACCCTAGGGCCCCCTCCTACAATGAGCAGTTCTTC.

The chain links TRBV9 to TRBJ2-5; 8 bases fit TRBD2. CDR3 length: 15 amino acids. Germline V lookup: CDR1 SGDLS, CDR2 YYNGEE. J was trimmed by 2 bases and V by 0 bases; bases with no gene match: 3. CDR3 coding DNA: TGTGCCAGCAGCGTAGCGGGAGGGATACAAGAGACCCAGTACTTC. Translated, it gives CASSVAGGIQETQYF.

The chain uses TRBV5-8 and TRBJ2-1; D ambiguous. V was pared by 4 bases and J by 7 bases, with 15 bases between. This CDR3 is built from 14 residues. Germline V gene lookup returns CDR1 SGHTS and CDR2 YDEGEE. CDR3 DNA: TGTGCCAGCAGCCCCCTGCGGCAAGGGAATGAGCAGTTCTTC. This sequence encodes CASSPLRQGNEQFF.

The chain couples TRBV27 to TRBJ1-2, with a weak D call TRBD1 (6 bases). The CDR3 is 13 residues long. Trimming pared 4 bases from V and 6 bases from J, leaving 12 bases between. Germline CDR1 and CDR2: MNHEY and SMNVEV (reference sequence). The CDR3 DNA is TGTGCCAGCAGTTCAGGGGTCTGGGATGGCTACACCTTC. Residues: CASSSGVWDGYTF.

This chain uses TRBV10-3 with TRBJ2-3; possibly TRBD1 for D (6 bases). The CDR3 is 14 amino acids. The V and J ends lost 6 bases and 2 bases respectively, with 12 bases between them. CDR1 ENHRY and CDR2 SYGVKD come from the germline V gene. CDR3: CAIRSQGPTDTQYF. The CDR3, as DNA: TGTGCCATCAGGTCACAGGGTCCCACAGATACGCAGTATTTT.

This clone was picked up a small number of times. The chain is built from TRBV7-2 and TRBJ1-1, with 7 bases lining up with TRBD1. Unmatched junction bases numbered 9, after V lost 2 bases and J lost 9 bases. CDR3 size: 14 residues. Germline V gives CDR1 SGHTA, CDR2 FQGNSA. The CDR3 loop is CASSLFPGDRKAFF. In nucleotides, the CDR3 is TGTGCCAGCAGCTTATTCCCCGGGGACAGAAAAGCTTTCTTT.

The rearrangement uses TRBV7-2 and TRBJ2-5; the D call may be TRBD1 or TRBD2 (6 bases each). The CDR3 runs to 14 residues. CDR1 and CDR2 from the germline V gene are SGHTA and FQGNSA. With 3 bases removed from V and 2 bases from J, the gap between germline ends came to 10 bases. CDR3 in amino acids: CASSFGGPQETQYF. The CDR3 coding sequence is TGTGCCAGCAGCTTTGGGGGGCCTCAAGAGACCCAGTACTTC.